This T cell receptor (beta chain) emerged from a study of siplizumab effects on memory and regulatory T cells. Findings of the study overall: In controls, roughly 25% of mappable alloreactive CD4+ clones were Treg-derived on average, versus roughly 63% with siplizumab.

On this clone: Its antigen remains unidentified.

Germline values: CDR1 SGHAT, CDR2 FQDESV (reference sequence). The CDR3 sequence is 14 residues long. Trimming left V 5 bases short and J 1 base short, with 11 bases between. Here immunoSEQ multiplex PCR was the method, and the copy in TCRdb shows in-frame clones only, minus some. The table records more than 85,000 clones, approximately 90% of them present only once. The sequenced sample consisted of CD4+ T cells sorted from blood. The receptor was derived from a human donor in good health. The chain joins TRBV11-1 to TRBJ1-1; D is unresolved. The DNA of the CDR3 is TGTGCCAGCAGCAGTGTGGCCTCGAACACTGAAGCTTTCTTT. This encodes CASSSVASNTEAFF.